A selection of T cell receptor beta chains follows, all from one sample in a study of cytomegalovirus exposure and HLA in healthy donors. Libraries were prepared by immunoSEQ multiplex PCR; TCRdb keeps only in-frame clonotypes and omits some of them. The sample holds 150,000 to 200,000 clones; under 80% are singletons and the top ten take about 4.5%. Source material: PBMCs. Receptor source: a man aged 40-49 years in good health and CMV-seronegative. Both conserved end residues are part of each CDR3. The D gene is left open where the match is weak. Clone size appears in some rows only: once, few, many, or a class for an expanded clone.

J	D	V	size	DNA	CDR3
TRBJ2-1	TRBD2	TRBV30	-	TGTGCCTGGAGTGTAAAGGGGACTAGCGACAATGAGCAGTTCTTC	CAWSVKGTSDNEQFF
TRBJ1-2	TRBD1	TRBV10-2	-	TGCGCCAGCAGTGAGTCTGGGACAGGCTATGGCTACACCTTC	CASSESGTGYGYTF
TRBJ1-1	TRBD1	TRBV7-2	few	TGTGCCAGCAGCCCCGGACAGGTGAACACTGAAGCTTTCTTT	CASSPGQVNTEAFF
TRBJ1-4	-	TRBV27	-	TGTGCCAGCAGTTACTCTCGACAGGTCTCTAATGAAAAACTGTTTTTT	CASSYSRQVSNEKLFF
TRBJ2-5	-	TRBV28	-	TGTGCCAGCAGCCGACCGACGGCGGTTCAAGAGACCCAGTACTTC	CASSRPTAVQETQYF
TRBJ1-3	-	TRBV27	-	TGTGCCCTCGCGGGGGGGGAGGGCCCTGGAAACACCATATATTTT	CALAGGEGPGNTIYF
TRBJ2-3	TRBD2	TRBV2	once	TGTGCCAGCAGGAAACTAGCGGGGGGCAGCACAGATACGCAGTATTTT	CASRKLAGGSTDTQYF
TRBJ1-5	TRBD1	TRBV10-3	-	TGTGCCATCAATAACCCGGGACAGAATCAGCCCCAGCATTTT	CAINNPGQNQPQHF
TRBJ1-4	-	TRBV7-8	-	TGTGCCAGCAGCTTAGGCTGGGGGGGGGTTTTTGGCGGACTGTTTTTT	CASSLGWGGVFGGLFF
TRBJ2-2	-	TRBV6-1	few	TGTGCCAGCAGGCTGACAGACACCGGGGAGCTGTTTTTT	CASRLTDTGELFF
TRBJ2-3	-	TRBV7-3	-	TGTGCCAGCAGCTTAGCGGGGGCAACAGATACGCAGTATTTT	CASSLAGATDTQYF
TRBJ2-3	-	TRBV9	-	TGTGCCAGCAGCGTAGGTTCGGGGTGGGGAGCAGATACGCAGTATTTT	CASSVGSGWGADTQYF
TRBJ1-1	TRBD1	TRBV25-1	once	TGTGCCAGCAGTGATCATACGAGGACAGGGTTGAACACTGAAGCTTTCTTT	CASSDHTRTGLNTEAFF
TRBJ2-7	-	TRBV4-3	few	TGCGCCAGCAGCTTCGACGGGACCTACGAGCAGTACTTC	CASSFDGTYEQYF
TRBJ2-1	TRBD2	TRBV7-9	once	TGTGCCAGCAGCTTAGCGAGAAGCGGCGGGGGGGGACGAAATGAGCAGTTCTTC	CASSLARSGGGGRNEQFF
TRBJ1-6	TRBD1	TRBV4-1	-	TGCGCCAGCAGCCAGGGGCGACAGGGCAGGGGATATAATTCACCCCTCCACTTT	CASSQGRQGRGYNSPLHF
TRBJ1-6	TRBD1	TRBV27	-	TGTGCCAGCAGACCCCCCGGGACAGGGTATAATTCACCCCTCCACTTT	CASRPPGTGYNSPLHF
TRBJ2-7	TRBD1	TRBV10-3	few	TGTGCCATCAGGGGGGACAGCCCCACCTACGAGCAGTACTTC	CAIRGDSPTYEQYF
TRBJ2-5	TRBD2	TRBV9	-	TGTGCCAGCAGCGTGCGGACACCGACTAGCGGGGGGATTGAGACCCAGTACTTC	CASSVRTPTSGGIETQYF
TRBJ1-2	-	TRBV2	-	TGTGCCAGCAGTGGCCTGCGACAGGTGACGCTTCTCACCTTC	CASSGLRQVTLLTF
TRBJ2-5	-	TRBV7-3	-	TGTGCCAGCAGCCAGGAACAAGAGACCCAGTACTTC	CASSQEQETQYF
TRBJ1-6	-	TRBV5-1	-	TGCGCCAGCAGCTCACACAGAGATTCACCCCTCCACTTT	CASSSHRDSPLHF
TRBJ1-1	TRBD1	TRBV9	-	TGTGCCAGCAGCGACAACAGGGGTACGGCTTTCTTT	CASSDNRGTAFF
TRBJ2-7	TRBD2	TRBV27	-	TGTGCCAGCACCAGACTAGCGGGGGGTAGTCGGTACGAGCAGTACTTC	CASTRLAGGSRYEQYF